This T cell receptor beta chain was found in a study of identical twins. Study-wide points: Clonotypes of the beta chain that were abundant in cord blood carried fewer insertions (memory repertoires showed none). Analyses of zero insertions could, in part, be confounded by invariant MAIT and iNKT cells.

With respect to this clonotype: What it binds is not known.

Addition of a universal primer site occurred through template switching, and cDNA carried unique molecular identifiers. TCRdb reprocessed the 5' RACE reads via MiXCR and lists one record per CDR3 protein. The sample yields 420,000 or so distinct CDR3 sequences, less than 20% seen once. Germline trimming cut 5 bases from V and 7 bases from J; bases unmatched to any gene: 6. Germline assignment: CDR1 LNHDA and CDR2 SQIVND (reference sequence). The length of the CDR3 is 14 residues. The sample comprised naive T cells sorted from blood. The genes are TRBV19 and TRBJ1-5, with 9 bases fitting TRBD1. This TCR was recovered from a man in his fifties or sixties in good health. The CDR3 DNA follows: TGTGCCAGTAGTTTCAGGACAGGGGAACAGCCCCAGCATTTT. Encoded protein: CASSFRTGEQPQHF.